This TCR beta chain comes out of a study of early T cells in non-severe SARS-CoV-2 infection. Study results and limitations: In VDJdb matching, anti-spike CD8 responses were favored while private and CD4 specificities went missing.

The germline gives CDR1 DFQATT, CDR2 SNEGSKA (reference sequence). The CDR3 spans 15 residues. After removal of 6 bases from V and 0 bases from J, the junction contained 9 bases not matched to a gene. Separate cDNA molecules each had unique molecular identifiers attached to them. TCRdb redid the calling of the 5' RACE reads with MiXCR, one entry per CDR3 protein. The table includes just over 95,000 distinct CDR3 sequences, approximately 10% detected once. This clonotype was seen more than once but under ten times. What it binds is unknown. The chain couples TRBV20-1 to TRBJ2-3, with 7 bases aligning to TRBD2. This sample comprised whole blood, obtained at baseline. The TCR was taken from an adult who was a healthcare worker with PCR-confirmed SARS-CoV-2 infection or an uninfected control (not recorded which). The CDR3 bases are TGCAGTGCCCCCGGGCTAGCGGCTAGCACAGATACGCAGTATTTT. Amino acid sequence: CSAPGLAASTDTQYF.